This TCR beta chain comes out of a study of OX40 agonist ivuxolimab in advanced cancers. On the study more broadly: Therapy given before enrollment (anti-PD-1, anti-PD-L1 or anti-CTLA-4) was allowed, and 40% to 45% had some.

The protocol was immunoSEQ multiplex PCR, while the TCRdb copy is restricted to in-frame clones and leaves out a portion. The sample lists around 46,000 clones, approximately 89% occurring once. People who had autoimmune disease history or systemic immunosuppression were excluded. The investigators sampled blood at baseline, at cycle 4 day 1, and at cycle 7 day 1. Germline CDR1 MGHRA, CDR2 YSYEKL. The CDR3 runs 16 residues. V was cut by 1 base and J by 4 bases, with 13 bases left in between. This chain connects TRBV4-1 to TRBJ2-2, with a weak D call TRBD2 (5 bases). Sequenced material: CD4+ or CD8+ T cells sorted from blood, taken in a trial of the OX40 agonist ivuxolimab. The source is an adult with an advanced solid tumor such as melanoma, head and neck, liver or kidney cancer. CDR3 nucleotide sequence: TGCGCCAGCAGCCAAGTGGTGAGGGAGAGCACCGGGGAGCTGTTTTTT. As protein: CASSQVVRESTGELFF.